The 23 T cell receptor beta chains below were found in one sample sequenced in a study of blood T cell repertoires in COVID-19. Measured with immunoSEQ multiplex PCR; TCRdb has only the in-frame clones, and not every one. The table shows roughly 250,000 clones, with approximately 86% occurring only once. Sequenced material: PBMCs or T cells enriched from blood (not recorded which). All receptors derive from a woman between 45 and 65 years old who had recovered from COVID-19.

V is TRBV21-1 and J is TRBJ1-4; TRBD1, the table's D call, was not compared with the DNA. TRBV21-1 is reported as a pseudogene. This CDR3 has 14 amino acids. The CDR3 here is CASSLTDALGKLFF. CDR3 nucleotide sequence: TGTGCCAGCAGCCTGACAGATGCATTAGGAAAACTGTTTTTT.

The chain has TRBV7-6 and TRBJ2-5, with D unclear. CDR3 length: 15 amino acids. Trimming cost V 0 bases and J 5 bases, with 13 bases left between them. From germline, CDR1 is SGHVS and CDR2 FNYEAQ. The CDR3 nucleotides are TGTGCCAGCAGCTTAGCGCCAGGTAGTTTGGAGACCCAGTACTTC. Translation: CASSLAPGSLETQYF.

The V call is TRBV7-2, the J call TRBJ2-7, with 10 bases that match TRBD1. V shed 5 bases and J 3 bases; nucleotides not matched to a gene: 4. Per germline, CDR1 SGHTA and CDR2 FQGNSA. There are 14 residues in the CDR3. The CDR3 spells CASSADRGVYEQYF. CDR3 coding DNA: TGTGCCAGCAGCGCGGACAGGGGGGTCTACGAGCAGTACTTC.

V gene TRBV28 combines with J gene TRBJ2-1; 7 bases align to TRBD1. Per the germline V gene, CDR1 is MDHEN and CDR2 is SYDVKM. There are 14 residues in the CDR3. The V gene end was trimmed by 4 bases and the J gene end by 2 bases; junction bases not matched to a gene: 2. The CDR3 sequence is CASSSQGAYNEQFF. The DNA for the CDR3 is TGTGCCAGCAGTTCGCAGGGGGCCTACAATGAGCAGTTCTTC.

The chain links TRBV7-2 to TRBJ1-3; 8 bases agree with TRBD1. With 5 bases clipped from V and 3 bases from J, the junction kept 6 bases outside the gene matches. Looked up from germline, CDR1 is SGHTA and CDR2 is FQGNSA. There are 15 residues in the CDR3. As DNA, the CDR3 is TGTGCCAGCAGCCCAGGGGGCTTGGATGGAAACACCATATATTTT. This encodes CASSPGGLDGNTIYF.

The rearrangement joins TRBV11-2 to TRBJ2-7, with a weak D call TRBD1 (5 bases). The germline gives CDR1 SGHAT, CDR2 FQNNGV. This CDR3 is built from 13 residues. V was trimmed by 5 bases and J by 3 bases, leaving 11 bases between them. Here the CDR3 reads CASSRTTYYEQYF. The CDR3 DNA follows: TGTGCCAGCAGCCGGACAACCTACTACGAGCAGTACTTC.

V and J are TRBV2 and TRBJ1-1; unclear D gene. The V end lost 5 bases, the J end lost 2 bases, and 9 bases lay between the germline ends. Germline V CDR1 and CDR2: SNHLY, FYNNEI. The CDR3 contains 13 residues. CDR3 sequence reads: CASSPLSNTEAFF. The CDR3 DNA reads TGTGCCAGCAGTCCCCTGAGCAACACTGAAGCTTTCTTT.

The chain employs TRBV18 and TRBJ2-7; 7 bases line up with TRBD1. The germline CDR1 and CDR2 sequences are KGHSH and LQKENI. V dropped 3 bases and J dropped 6; count of bases not matched to a gene: 11. CDR3 length: 15 residues. CDR3 region: CASSPDSDRASEQYF. The CDR3 nucleotides read TGTGCCAGCTCACCCGACTCAGACAGGGCTAGCGAGCAGTACTTC.

The chain is built from TRBV6-5 and TRBJ1-2; D is unclear. V lost 8 bases, J lost 7 bases, and 14 bases lay in between. This CDR3 contains 12 residues. The germline V gene has CDR1 MNHEY and CDR2 SVGAGI. As DNA, the CDR3 is TGTGCCAGCCGCGGAGAGTTGCGTGGCTACACCTTC. Its protein product is CASRGELRGYTF.

In this sample, this clone turned up a few times. The V and J genes are TRBV14 and TRBJ1-1; the D gene is possibly TRBD1 (6 bases). Germline V gene data show CDR1 as SGHDN and CDR2 as FVKESK. Trimming pared 5 bases from V and 3 bases from J, leaving 16 bases between. CDR3 length equals 15 residues. The CDR3 nucleotides read TGTGCCAGCAGCAAGAACGACAGGTGGTACACTGAAGCTTTCTTT. Amino acid sequence: CASSKNDRWYTEAFF.

The chain uses TRBV27 and TRBJ2-1; 9 positions match TRBD1. Losses at the gene ends were 5 bases for V and 8 bases for J; bases not matched to a gene: 13. The germline CDR1 and CDR2 sequences are MNHEY and SMNVEV (reference sequence). The CDR3 has 16 amino acids. CDR3: CASSRYGTGYSDEQFF. The CDR3 nucleotides are TGTGCCAGCAGTCGATACGGGACAGGGTACTCCGATGAGCAGTTCTTC.

V is TRBV5-4 and J is TRBJ2-1; 10 positions match TRBD2. The V gene end was trimmed by 4 bases and the J gene end by 9 bases; junction bases not matched to a gene: 7. The CDR3 runs to 14 residues. The germline CDR1 and CDR2 sequences are SGHNT and YYREEE (reference sequence). CDR3 sequence (DNA): TGTGCCAGCAGCCCTAGGACTAGCGGCATTGAGCAGTTCTTC. Translated: CASSPRTSGIEQFF.

This chain uses TRBV9 with TRBJ2-2; D perhaps matches TRBD1 (6 bases). Between the trimmed V and J ends, which lost 4 bases and 7 bases, there was a span of 17 bases. CDR1 and CDR2 (germline): SGDLS, YYNGEE. CDR3 length: 15 residues. CDR3 amino acids: CASSPEAGVVGELFF. CDR3 sequence (DNA): TGTGCCAGCAGCCCTGAGGCAGGGGTGGTCGGGGAGCTGTTTTTT.

The CDR3, as DNA: TGTGCCAGCAGCCCCCGAACTAGCGGGAACTCCTACGAGCAGTACTTC. Its protein is CASSPRTSGNSYEQYF. The chain is built from TRBV7-2 and TRBJ2-7, with 10 bases identical to TRBD2. Germline V lookup: CDR1 SGHTA, CDR2 FQGNSA. The V gene end was trimmed by 5 bases and the J gene end by 0 bases; junction bases not matched to a gene: 7. This CDR3 has 16 residues.

The chain is built from TRBV5-4 and TRBJ2-2, with 11 nucleotides matching TRBD2. Looked up from germline, CDR1 is SGHNT and CDR2 is YYREEE (reference sequence). The CDR3 runs to 16 residues. Trimming removed 5 bases from V and 5 bases from J; junction bases left unmatched: 8. The CDR3 region has the DNA TGTGCCAGCAGTCTAGCGGGAGGAAGGGGAACCGGGGAGCTGTTTTTT. It translates to CASSLAGGRGTGELFF. Filled out from reference TRBV5-4 and TRBJ2-2, the complete variable domain reads ETGVTQSPTHLIKTRGQQVTLRCSSQSGHNTVSWYQQALGQGPQFIFQYYREEENGRGNFPPRFSGLQFPNYSSELNVNALELDDSALYLCASSLAGGRGTGELFFGEGSRLTVL.

This chain joins TRBV29-1 and TRBJ2-3; D ambiguous. V gave up 4 bases and J gave up 0 bases, with 17 bases separating them. Germline V lookup: CDR1 SQVTM, CDR2 ANQGSEA. The CDR3 has 16 amino acids. The CDR3 DNA follows: TGCAGCGTTGCGATATCGCAAGCCTCTAGCACAGATACGCAGTATTTT. Translated: CSVAISQASSTDTQYF.

This chain joins TRBV5-1 and TRBJ2-7, with 9 nucleotides matching TRBD1. From germline, CDR1 is SGHRS and CDR2 YFSETQ. This CDR3 is built from 19 residues. V was pared by 0 bases and J by 2 bases, with 15 bases of the junction left unmatched. In nucleotides, the CDR3 is TGCGCCAGCAGCTTGGCGGGGGGCGCTACAGGGGGCAGCGCCTACGAGCAGTACTTC. The encoded protein is CASSLAGGATGGSAYEQYF.

The rearrangement links TRBV7-2 to TRBJ2-3; 10 positions match TRBD2. CDR3 length: 16 amino acids. Trimming at V came to 5 bases and at J to 2 bases, leaving 7 bases not matched to a gene. The V gene's germline CDR1 is SGHTA and CDR2 FQGNSA. The CDR3 spells CASSQGSGRHTDTQYF. The CDR3 coding sequence is TGTGCCAGCAGCCAAGGTAGCGGGAGGCACACAGATACGCAGTATTTT.

The table lists this clone with a few counts. The chain employs TRBV4-2 and TRBJ2-7; 8 positions match TRBD2. J gave up 6 bases and V 0 bases, and 10 bases lay outside the gene matches. This CDR3 comprises 16 residues. Germline loops: CDR1 LGHNA, CDR2 YNFKEQ. The DNA of the CDR3 is TGTGCCAGCAGCCAAGAAAGCCTAGCGGGTGGGGTCGAGCAGTACTTC. It yields the protein CASSQESLAGGVEQYF.

The chain couples TRBV5-1 to TRBJ2-1, with 16 bases identical to TRBD2. V shed 2 bases, J shed 4 bases, and the junction held 3 bases outside the gene matches. This CDR3 has 17 amino acids. Germline CDR1 SGHRS, CDR2 YFSETQ. The CDR3 loop reads CASSFGTSGRVYNEQFF. CDR3 DNA sequence: TGCGCCAGCAGCTTCGGGACTAGCGGGAGGGTTTACAATGAGCAGTTCTTC.

About this clone itself: Other nucleotide sequences in the sample specify the same CDR3. This chain uses TRBV18 with TRBJ1-2; 7 positions agree with TRBD1. Per germline, CDR1 KGHSH and CDR2 LQKENI. This CDR3 region has 13 residues. After removal of 6 bases from V and 2 bases from J, the junction contained 3 bases not matched to a gene. The CDR3 sequence: CASSPTGNYGYTF. DNA for the CDR3: TGTGCCAGCTCGCCGACAGGGAACTATGGCTACACCTTC.

The chain recombines TRBV6-5 with TRBJ2-5; D unresolved. V lost 8 bases and J lost 1, with 11 bases in between. Germline CDR1 and CDR2: MNHEY and SVGAGI. CDR3 length: 13 amino acids. CDR3 DNA sequence: TGTGCCAGCGCGGATGAAGTCCAAGAGACCCAGTACTTC. This sequence encodes CASADEVQETQYF.

The V gene is TRBV18, the J gene TRBJ2-5; the D is unclear. CDR1 is KGHSH, CDR2 LQKENI, per germline. V was pared by 2 bases and J by 2 bases, with 9 bases between. The CDR3 covers 14 residues. The DNA of the CDR3 is TGTGCCAGCTCACCAGTACGTCGGCAAGAGACCCAGTACTTC. Its translation is CASSPVRRQETQYF.